A single sample is the source of the 18 T cell receptor beta chains below, sequenced in a study of identical twins. TCRdb used MiXCR to reprocess the 5' RACE reads, holding one entry per CDR3 protein. The sample has 540,000 or so distinct CDR3 sequences, about a fifth seen once. This sample was also put to use in a study of yellow fever vaccine responses in identical twins.

Sequencing was performed on CD4+ T cells sorted from blood. The receptors here all came from a woman aged 18 to 35 in good health.

The chain has TRBV12-3 or TRBV12-4 and TRBJ1-3; D gene unclear. The CDR3 has 13 residues. V dropped 8 bases and J dropped 0 bases, with 8 bases sitting between them. The CDR3 here is CASLVGSGNTIYF. DNA for the CDR3: TGTGCCAGCCTGGTGGGCTCTGGAAACACCATATATTTT.

This clonotype was detected only a few times. This rearrangement joins TRBV4-1 to TRBJ2-3; the D call may be TRBD1 or TRBD2 (5 bases each). Trimming shortened V by 5 bases and J by 4 bases, and 7 bases separated the two germline ends. Germline lookup yields CDR1 MGHRA and CDR2 YSYEKL. CDR3 size: 12 residues. The CDR3 protein is CASSKGPDTQYF. The CDR3 coding sequence is TGCGCCAGCAGCAAGGGACCAGATACGCAGTATTTT.

This sequence joins TRBV2 and TRBJ2-5; TRBD1 might be the D (6 bases). In germline, CDR1 is SNHLY, CDR2 FYNNEI. The CDR3 contains 14 residues. Trimming removed 6 bases from V and 4 bases from J, with 15 bases in between. CDR3 amino acids: CASSGTTPRETQYF. The CDR3 coding sequence is TGTGCCAGCAGCGGGACAACTCCTAGAGAGACCCAGTACTTC.

This sequence joins TRBV6-1 and TRBJ1-5, with no clear D. The CDR3 extends over 14 amino acids. V lost 2 bases and J lost 12, with 17 bases in between. The germline CDR1 and CDR2 sequences are MNHNS and SASEGT. The CDR3 DNA reads as TGTGCCAGCAGTGAATCTGACCGGGCAAATTACCAGCATTTT. It specifies CASSESDRANYQHF.

The J gene is TRBJ2-2, the V gene TRBV19; TRBD2 aligns across 10 bases. Germline V gene data show CDR1 as LNHDA and CDR2 as SQIVND (reference sequence). The V and J ends lost 8 bases and 4 bases, in that order; junction bases with no gene match: 10. The CDR3 length is 16 residues. The CDR3 coding sequence is TGTGCCAGTTCCCTAGCGGGGGCCACGTCCACCGGGGAGCTGTTTTTT. It is translated as CASSLAGATSTGELFF.

Only one count was recorded for this clonotype. The chain links TRBV29-1 to TRBJ2-3; tentatively, D is TRBD2 (5 bases). Looked up from germline, CDR1 is SQVTM and CDR2 is ANQGSEA. The CDR3 covers 12 residues. V was shortened by 0 bases and J by 6 bases, with 7 bases between the two germline ends. In nucleotides, the CDR3 is TGCAGCGTTGAAGATCCGGGGGATACGCAGTATTTT. Encoded protein: CSVEDPGDTQYF.

The J gene is TRBJ2-7, the V gene TRBV20-1; TRBD2 matches at 11 bases. V shed 0 bases, J shed 3 bases, and the junction held 4 bases outside the gene matches. The CDR3 spans 15 residues. The germline V gene has CDR1 DFQATT and CDR2 SNEGSKA (reference sequence). The CDR3 DNA is TGCAGTGCTAGAGACGCGGGGACTAGCGGCTACGAGCAGTACTTC. As protein: CSARDAGTSGYEQYF.

The sample holds a few counts of this clonotype. CDR3 protein: CALSETGNRAYEQYF. The CDR3 nucleotides read TGTGCCCTCTCAGAAACAGGGAATAGGGCCTACGAGCAGTACTTC. This rearrangement joins TRBV10-3 to TRBJ2-7, with a possible D match to TRBD1 (6 bases). The germline gives CDR1 ENHRY, CDR2 SYGVKD. The CDR3 spans 15 residues. V shed 11 bases and J shed 2 bases, with 22 bases lying between them.

The sample holds a few counts of this clonotype. The chain has TRBV7-9 and TRBJ2-6; 9 nucleotides match TRBD1. Trimming removed 5 bases from V and 1 base from J; junction bases left unmatched: 9. The germline gives CDR1 SEHNR, CDR2 FQNEAQ (reference sequence). CDR3 length equals 18 residues. DNA for the CDR3: TGTGCCAGCAGCCCCCGGGACAGGGCCCTATCTGGGGCCAACGTCCTGACTTTC. Residues: CASSPRDRALSGANVLTF.

This clonotype has only a few counts. The V call is TRBV20-1, the J call TRBJ1-5; D perhaps matches TRBD1 (6 bases). V was shortened by 1 base and J by 2 bases, with 12 bases between the two germline ends. This CDR3 region has 15 residues. Per the germline V gene, CDR1 is DFQATT and CDR2 is SNEGSKA (reference sequence). The CDR3 sequence is CSARAQGGGNQPQHF. The DNA for the CDR3 is TGCAGTGCTAGAGCCCAAGGGGGAGGCAATCAGCCCCAGCATTTT.

With respect to this clonotype: The final CDR3 position lacks the conserved phenylalanine or tryptophan, pointing to a likely read error. CDR3 sequence (DNA): TGCGCCAGCAGCCCGGGACAGCCTATGTCAGATACGCAGTATTAT. This gives the protein CASSPGQPMSDTQYY. This chain connects TRBV4-1 to TRBJ2-3, with 7 bases aligning to TRBD1. Germline CDR1 and CDR2: MGHRA and YSYEKL. This CDR3 contains 15 residues. Trimming at V came to 4 bases and at J to 4 bases, leaving 8 bases not matched to a gene.

There are a few counts of this clonotype. V usage is TRBV12-3 or TRBV12-4 and J usage is TRBJ2-1; D not certain. This CDR3 is built from 15 residues. V lost 1 base, J lost 6 bases, and 13 bases lay in between. The CDR3 nucleotides read TGTGCCAGCAGTTTAGGAACTCTAGGCCCCAATGAGCAGTTCTTC. It yields the protein CASSLGTLGPNEQFF.

This clonotype was counted only a few times. The chain recombines TRBV6-5 with TRBJ2-1, with 11 nucleotides matching TRBD2. In germline, CDR1 is MNHEY, CDR2 SVGAGI. Trimming at V came to 6 bases and at J to 13 bases, leaving 2 bases not matched to a gene. The CDR3 runs to 11 residues. CDR3 amino acids: CASRGTSGQFF. For the CDR3, the DNA is TGTGCCAGCAGGGGGACTAGCGGACAGTTCTTC.

This chain connects TRBV20-1 to TRBJ1-2, with unresolved D. V lost 1 base and J 2 bases, leaving 14 bases between the germline ends. This CDR3 is 15 amino acids long. Germline V gene sequence: CDR1 DFQATT, CDR2 SNEGSKA (reference sequence). CDR3 sequence reads: CSARVQRGNNYGYTF. DNA of the CDR3: TGCAGTGCTAGAGTACAGCGAGGGAACAACTATGGCTACACCTTC.

The chain links TRBV4-1 to TRBJ2-5; D call uncertain. The V gene's germline CDR1 is MGHRA and CDR2 YSYEKL. CDR3 length: 12 residues. V lost 4 bases, J lost 5 bases, and 8 bases lay in between. The CDR3 loop is CASSRFGETQYF. In DNA, the CDR3 is TGCGCCAGCAGCCGGTTTGGGGAGACCCAGTACTTC.

This clonotype came up many times. The CDR3 loop is CSVRGEGRNQETQYF. CDR3 bases: TGCAGCGTCCGAGGAGAGGGCAGGAACCAAGAGACCCAGTACTTC. This chain uses TRBV29-1 with TRBJ2-5, with a tentative D call TRBD2 (5 bases). Germline V gives CDR1 SQVTM, CDR2 ANQGSEA. The CDR3 loop spans 15 amino acids. Trimming removed 6 bases at V and 0 bases at J, with 17 bases between.

This clonotype was picked up a small number of times. This chain connects TRBV5-1 to TRBJ1-1; D remains unclear. Germline-derived CDR1 and CDR2 are SGHRS and YFSETQ. CDR3 length: 14 amino acids. Trimming stripped 3 bases from V and 0 bases from J, with 9 bases between. CDR3 in amino acids: CASSSADLNTEAFF. The CDR3 region has the DNA TGCGCCAGCAGCTCCGCGGACCTGAACACTGAAGCTTTCTTT.

This clonotype was observed a handful of times. This chain links TRBV27 with TRBJ2-7; D gene ambiguous. This CDR3 has 14 amino acids. CDR1 MNHEY and CDR2 SMNVEV come from the germline V gene (reference sequence). Deletions cut 3 bases from V and 3 bases from J, with 12 bases between. The CDR3 DNA follows: TGTGCCAGCAGTTTTCGTAAGAAACTCTACGAGCAGTACGTC. Its protein is CASSFRKKLYEQYV.